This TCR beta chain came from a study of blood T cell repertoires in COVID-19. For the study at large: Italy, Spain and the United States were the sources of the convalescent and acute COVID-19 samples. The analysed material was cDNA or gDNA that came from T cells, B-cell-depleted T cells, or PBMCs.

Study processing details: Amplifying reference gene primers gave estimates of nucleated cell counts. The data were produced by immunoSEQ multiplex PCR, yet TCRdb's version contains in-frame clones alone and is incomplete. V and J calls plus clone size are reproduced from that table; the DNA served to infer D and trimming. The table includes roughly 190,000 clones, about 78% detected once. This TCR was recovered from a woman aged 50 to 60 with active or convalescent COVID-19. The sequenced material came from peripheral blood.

The CDR3 reads CASSFSGTGGYEQYF. The CDR3 nucleotides read TGTGCCAGCAGCTTCTCCGGGACAGGGGGCTACGAGCAGTACTTC. The V and J genes are TRBV7-2 and TRBJ2-7; TRBD1 matches 11 bases. The V gene's germline CDR1 is SGHTA and CDR2 FQGNSA. J lost 3 bases, V lost 3 bases, and 4 bases had no gene match. The CDR3 sequence is 15 residues long.